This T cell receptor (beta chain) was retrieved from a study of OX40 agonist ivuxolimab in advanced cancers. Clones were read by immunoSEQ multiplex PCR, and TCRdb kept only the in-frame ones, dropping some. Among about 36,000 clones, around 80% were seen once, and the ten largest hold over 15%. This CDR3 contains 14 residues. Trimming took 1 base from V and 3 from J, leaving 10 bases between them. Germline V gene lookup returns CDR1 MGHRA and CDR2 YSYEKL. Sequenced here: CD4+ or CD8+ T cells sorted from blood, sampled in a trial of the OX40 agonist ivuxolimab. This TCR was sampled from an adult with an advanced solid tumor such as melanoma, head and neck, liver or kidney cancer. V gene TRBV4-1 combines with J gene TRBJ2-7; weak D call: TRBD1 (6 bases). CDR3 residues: CASSQGGQIYEQYF. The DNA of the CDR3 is TGCGCCAGCAGCCAAGGTGGACAGATCTACGAGCAGTACTTC.